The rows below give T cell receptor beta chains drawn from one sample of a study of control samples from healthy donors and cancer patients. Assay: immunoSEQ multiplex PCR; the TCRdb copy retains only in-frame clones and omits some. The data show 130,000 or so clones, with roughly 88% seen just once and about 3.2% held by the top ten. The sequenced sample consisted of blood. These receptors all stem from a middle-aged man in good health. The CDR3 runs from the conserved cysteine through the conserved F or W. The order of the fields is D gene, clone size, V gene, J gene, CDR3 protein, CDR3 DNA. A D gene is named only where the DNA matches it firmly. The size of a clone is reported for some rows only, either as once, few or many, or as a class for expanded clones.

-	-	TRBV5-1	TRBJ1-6	CASSLGQAYNSPLHF	TGCGCCAGCAGCTTGGGACAGGCCTATAATTCACCCCTCCACTTT
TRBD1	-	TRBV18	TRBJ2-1	CASSRQGVEQFF	TGTGCCAGCTCACGACAGGGGGTTGAGCAGTTCTTC
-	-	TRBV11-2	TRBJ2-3	CASSLMADTQYF	TGTGCCAGCAGCTTAATGGCAGATACGCAGTATTTT
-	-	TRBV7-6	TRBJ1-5	CASSLGGGGLGDQPQHF	TGTGCCAGCAGCTTGGGGGGAGGTGGACTAGGGGATCAGCCCCAGCATTTT
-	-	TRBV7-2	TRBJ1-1	CASSPMSGTPEAFF	TGTGCCAGCAGCCCGATGTCCGGGACACCCGAAGCTTTCTTT
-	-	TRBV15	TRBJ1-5	CATSQSTQGFQPQHF	TGTGCCACCAGCCAGTCCACACAGGGATTCCAGCCCCAGCATTTT
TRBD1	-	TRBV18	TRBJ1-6	CASSPYDRARLGSPLHF	TGTGCCAGCTCACCCTATGACAGGGCCCGGTTAGGTTCACCCCTCCACTTT
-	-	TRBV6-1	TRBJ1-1	CASSEAGRSRQEAFF	TGTGCCAGCAGTGAAGCAGGTCGAAGTAGGCAAGAAGCTTTCTTT
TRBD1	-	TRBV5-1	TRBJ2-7	CASSLGRATGGPIKVEQYF	TGCGCCAGCAGCTTGGGGAGGGCGACAGGGGGCCCTATAAAGGTCGAGCAGTACTTC
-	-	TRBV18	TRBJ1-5	CASSSNSNQPQHF	TGTGCCAGCTCATCGAATAGCAATCAGCCCCAGCATTTT
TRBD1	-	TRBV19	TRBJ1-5	CASSTGQVLLSNQPQHF	TGTGCCAGTAGTACGGGACAGGTCTTACTAAGCAATCAGCCCCAGCATTTT
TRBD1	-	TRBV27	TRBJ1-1	CASSLVGGRTQKNTEAFF	TGTGCCAGCAGTTTAGTAGGGGGCAGAACACAGAAGAACACTGAAGCTTTCTTT
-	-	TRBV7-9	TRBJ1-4	CASSLVQGRGNEKLFF	TGTGCCAGCAGCTTAGTCCAGGGCAGGGGAAATGAAAAACTGTTTTTT
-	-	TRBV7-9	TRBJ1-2	CASSSLTDYGYTF	TGTGCCAGCAGCTCCTTGACAGACTATGGCTACACCTTC
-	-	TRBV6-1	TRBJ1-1	CASSEGSLWAGREAFF	TGTGCCAGCAGTGAAGGTTCCTTATGGGCAGGGCGAGAAGCTTTCTTT
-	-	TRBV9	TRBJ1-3	CASSVASGNTIYF	TGTGCCAGCAGCGTAGCTTCCGGAAACACCATATATTTT
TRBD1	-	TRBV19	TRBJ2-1	CASSHRDRDNEQFF	TGTGCCAGTAGCCACCGGGACAGAGACAATGAGCAGTTCTTC
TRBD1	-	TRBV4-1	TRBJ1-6	CASSQGDRGNSPLHF	TGCGCCAGCAGCCAAGGTGACAGGGGTAATTCACCCCTCCACTTT
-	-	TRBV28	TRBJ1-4	CASTVGAGGEKLFF	TGTGCCAGCACGGTGGGCGCGGGTGGTGAAAAACTGTTTTTT
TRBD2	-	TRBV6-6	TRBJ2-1	CASSSLRGGGVDEQFF	TGTGCCAGCAGTTCCCTCCGTGGCGGGGGGGTTGATGAGCAGTTCTTC
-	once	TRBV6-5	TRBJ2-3	CASSSRLDLITDTQYF	TGTGCCAGCAGTTCTCGACTAGACCTTATCACAGATACGCAGTATTTT
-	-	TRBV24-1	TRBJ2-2	CATSETETGELFF	TGTGCCACCAGTGAGACAGAGACCGGGGAGCTGTTTTTT
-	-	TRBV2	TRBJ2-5	CASSGVETQYF	TGTGCCAGCAGTGGGGTGGAGACCCAGTACTTC
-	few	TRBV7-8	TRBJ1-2	CASSLQGVYGYTF	TGTGCCAGCAGCCTCCAGGGAGTCTATGGCTACACCTTC
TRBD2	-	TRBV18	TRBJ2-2	CASSPRGLAGNSNTGELFF	TGTGCCAGCTCACCACGGGGACTAGCGGGGAACTCGAACACCGGGGAGCTGTTTTTT
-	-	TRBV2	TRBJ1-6	CASSAFKQINNSPLHF	TGTGCCAGCAGTGCTTTTAAACAAATTAATAATTCACCCCTCCACTTT
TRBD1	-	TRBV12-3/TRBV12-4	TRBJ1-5	CASSMGQGQPQHF	TGTGCCAGCAGTATGGGACAGGGACAGCCCCAGCATTTT
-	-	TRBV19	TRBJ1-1	CASSPGLTNTEAFF	TGTGCCAGTAGTCCGGGACTGACTAACACTGAAGCTTTCTTT
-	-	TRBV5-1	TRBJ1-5	CASSQPTLGPPRNQPQHF	TGCGCCAGCAGCCAGCCTACCCTCGGACCTCCACGCAATCAGCCCCAGCATTTT
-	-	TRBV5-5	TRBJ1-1	CASSLEAGIGTEAFF	TGTGCCAGCAGCTTGGAAGCAGGGATCGGCACTGAAGCTTTCTTT
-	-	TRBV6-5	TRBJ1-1	CASNPGTLNTEAFF	TGTGCCAGCAATCCGGGGACACTGAACACTGAAGCTTTCTTT
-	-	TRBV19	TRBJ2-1	CASSPDPSSYNEQFF	TGTGCCAGTAGTCCGGACCCCAGCTCCTACAATGAGCAGTTCTTC
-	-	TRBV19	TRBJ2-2	CASVRGALNTGELFF	TGTGCCAGTGTCCGGGGGGCCTTGAACACCGGGGAGCTGTTTTTT
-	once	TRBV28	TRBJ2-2	CASSLIEGPTGELFF	TGTGCCAGCAGTTTGATAGAAGGCCCAACCGGGGAGCTGTTTTTT
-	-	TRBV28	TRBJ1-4	CASSVHEKLFF	TGTGCCAGCAGCGTTCATGAAAAACTGTTTTTT
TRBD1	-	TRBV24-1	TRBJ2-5	CATSDPLRGPGGQETQYF	TGTGCCACCAGTGATCCCCTCAGGGGGCCTGGAGGGCAAGAGACCCAGTACTTC
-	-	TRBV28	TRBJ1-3	CASHQGLGNTIYF	TGTGCCAGCCACCAGGGACTTGGAAACACCATATATTTT
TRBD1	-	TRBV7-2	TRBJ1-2	CASSLTLTGGLGYTF	TGTGCCAGCAGCCTTACCTTGACAGGGGGCCTTGGCTACACCTTC
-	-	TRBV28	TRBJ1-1	CASSSRGMWLTEAFF	TGTGCCAGCAGTTCTAGGGGGATGTGGCTCACTGAAGCTTTCTTT
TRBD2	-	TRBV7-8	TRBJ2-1	CASSLTTLAGGHNEQFF	TGTGCCAGCAGCTTAACGACTCTAGCGGGGGGGCACAATGAGCAGTTCTTC
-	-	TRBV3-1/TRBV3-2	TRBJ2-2	CASSPGQLNTGELFF	TGTGCCAGCAGCCCGGGACAACTGAACACCGGGGAGCTGTTTTTT
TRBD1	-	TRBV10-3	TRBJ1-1	CAMRQGLNTEAFF	TGTGCCATGAGACAGGGTTTGAACACTGAAGCTTTCTTT
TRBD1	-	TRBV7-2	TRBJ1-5	CASSGTGVGPGNQPQHF	TGTGCCAGCAGCGGGACAGGGGTTGGACCCGGCAATCAGCCCCAGCATTTT
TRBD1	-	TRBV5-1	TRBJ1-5	CASSMTDREEGQPQHF	TGCGCCAGCAGCATGACGGACAGGGAGGAGGGTCAGCCCCAGCATTTT
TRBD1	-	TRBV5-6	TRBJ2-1	CASSSQARDRVFNEQFF	TGTGCCAGCAGCTCTCAGGCGAGGGACAGAGTCTTCAATGAGCAGTTCTTC
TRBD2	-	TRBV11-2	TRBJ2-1	CASSLVSGAYNEQFF	TGTGCCAGCAGCTTAGTTAGCGGGGCCTACAATGAGCAGTTCTTC
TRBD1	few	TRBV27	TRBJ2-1	CASSTGASSYNEQFF	TGTGCCAGTTCCACAGGGGCGAGCTCCTACAATGAGCAGTTCTTC
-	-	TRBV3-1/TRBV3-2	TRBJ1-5	CASSQGRENQPQHF	TGTGCCAGCAGCCAAGGACGGGAAAATCAGCCCCAGCATTTT
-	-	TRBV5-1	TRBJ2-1	CASSPNQRYNEQFF	TGCGCCAGCAGCCCGAACCAGAGGTACAATGAGCAGTTCTTC
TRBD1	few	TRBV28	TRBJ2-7	CASSPPGQGSYEQYF	TGTGCCAGCAGTCCCCCGGGACAGGGGTCCTACGAGCAGTACTTC
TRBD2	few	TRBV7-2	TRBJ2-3	CASNRAGGADTQYF	TGTGCCAGCAACCGTGCGGGGGGGGCAGATACGCAGTATTTT
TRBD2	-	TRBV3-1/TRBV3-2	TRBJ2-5	CASSPKWGGRQETQYF	TGTGCCAGCAGCCCCAAGTGGGGGGGTCGCCAAGAGACCCAGTACTTC
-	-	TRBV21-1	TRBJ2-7	CASSKARGGGPYEQYF	TGTGCCAGCAGCAAAGCGCGAGGCGGAGGTCCCTACGAGCAGTACTTC
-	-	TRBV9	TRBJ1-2	CASSDGWDYGYTF	TGTGCCAGCAGCGATGGATGGGACTATGGCTACACCTTC
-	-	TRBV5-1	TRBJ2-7	CASSLDGSYEQYF	TGCGCCAGCAGCTTGGACGGTTCCTACGAGCAGTACTTC
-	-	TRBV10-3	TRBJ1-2	CAIKEANTDYGYTF	TGTGCCATCAAAGAAGCGAACACAGACTATGGCTACACCTTC
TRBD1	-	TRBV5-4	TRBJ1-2	CASSEDRIYGYTF	TGTGCCAGCAGCGAGGACAGGATCTATGGCTACACCTTC
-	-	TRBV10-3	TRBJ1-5	CAISDGGNQPQHF	TGTGCCATCAGTGATGGGGGCAATCAGCCCCAGCATTTT